This T cell receptor (beta chain) was recorded in a study of blood T cell repertoires in COVID-19. In the source study's methods: Estimates of nucleated cell counts were drawn from the amplification of reference gene primers. Generated by immunoSEQ multiplex PCR, the TCRdb table keeps only in-frame clones and is missing some. That table furnishes V, J and clone size, whereas the DNA furnished D and trimming. The profile shows about 210,000 clones, over 60% of them singletons. The CDR3 is 15 residues long. The V gene end was trimmed by 8 bases and the J gene end by 2 bases; junction bases not matched to a gene: 7. The V gene's germline CDR1 is SNHLY and CDR2 FYNNEI.

The source is a woman in her 70s with acute or convalescent COVID-19. The source material was peripheral blood. The chain carries TRBV2 and TRBJ2-5, with 11 bases fitting TRBD1. CDR3 nucleotide sequence: TGTGCCAGCCAGGGGACAGGGGGTAGGCAAGAGACCCAGTACTTC. Translated, it gives CASQGTGGRQETQYF.